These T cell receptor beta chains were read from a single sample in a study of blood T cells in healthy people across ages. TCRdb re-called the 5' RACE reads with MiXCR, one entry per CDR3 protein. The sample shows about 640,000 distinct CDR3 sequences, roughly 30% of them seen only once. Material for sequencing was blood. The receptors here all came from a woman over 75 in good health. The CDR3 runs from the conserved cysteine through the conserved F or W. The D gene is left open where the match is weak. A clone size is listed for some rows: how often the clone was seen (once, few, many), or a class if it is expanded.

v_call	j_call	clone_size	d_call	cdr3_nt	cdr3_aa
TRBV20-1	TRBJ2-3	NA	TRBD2	TGCAGTGCTACCTCCCCAGAGCGGGGGGGCAGGGGGTTGGATACGCAGTATTTT	CSATSPERGGRGLDTQYF
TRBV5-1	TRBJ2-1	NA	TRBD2	TGCGCCAGCAGCTTGGCCGGGGGAGCGGGGGTAGGCGAGACCCAGTTCTTC	CASSLAGGAGVGETQFF
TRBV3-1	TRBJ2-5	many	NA	TGTGCCAGCACCCAAAAGGCCGTAGGGACGGGGACCCAGTACTTC	CASTQKAVGTGTQYF
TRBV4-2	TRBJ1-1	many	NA	TGTGCCAGCAGCCAAGATACAGCTAGTCCTGAAGCTTTCTTT	CASSQDTASPEAFF
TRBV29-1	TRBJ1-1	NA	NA	TGCAGCTATAGGGGGGTGAACACTGAAGCTTTCTTT	CSYRGVNTEAFF
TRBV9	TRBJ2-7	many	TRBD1	TGTGCCAGCAGCGTAGCCCCCGACAGGGTCCACGAGCAGTACTTC	CASSVAPDRVHEQYF
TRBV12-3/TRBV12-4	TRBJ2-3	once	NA	TGTGCCAGCAGTTTATCTGGCGGGGGCACAGATGCGCAGTATTTT	CASSLSGGGTDAQYF
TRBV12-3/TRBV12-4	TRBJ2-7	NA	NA	TGTGCCAGCAGTTTAGTCCCGGGACAAAGGCCATCCTACGAGCAGTACTTC	CASSLVPGQRPSYEQYF
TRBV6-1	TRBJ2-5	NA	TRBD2	TGTGCCAGCAGTGAACTAGCGGGGGGTTACTACAATGAGCAGTACTTC	CASSELAGGYYNEQYF
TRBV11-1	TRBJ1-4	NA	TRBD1	TGTGCCAGCAGGCCCGGGACAGGGGACACAGCGGAAAAACTGTTTTTT	CASRPGTGDTAEKLFF
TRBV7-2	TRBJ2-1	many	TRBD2	TGTGCCAGCAGACCTAGCGGGGGGGCCCCTTTCAATGAGCAGTTCTTC	CASRPSGGAPFNEQFF
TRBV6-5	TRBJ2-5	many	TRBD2	TGTGCCAGCAGTCACCGACTAGCGGGGTCTAAGACCCAGTACTTC	CASSHRLAGSKTQYF
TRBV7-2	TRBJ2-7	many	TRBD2	TGTGCCAGCAGCCTCGGTAGCGGGGGGGCCGCAAGCGAGCAGTACTTC	CASSLGSGGAASEQYF
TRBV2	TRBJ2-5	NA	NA	TGTGCCAGCAGTGATGCGCTCCCGTACCAAGAGGCCCAGTACTTC	CASSDALPYQEAQYF
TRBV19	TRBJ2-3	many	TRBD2	TGTGCCAGTAGTATCCAGTCCACTACTAGCGGGCGAAGGGGAGATACGCAGTATTTT	CASSIQSTTSGRRGDTQYF
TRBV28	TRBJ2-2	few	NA	TGTGCCAGCCTACAGGCTGCCGGGGAGCTGTTTTTT	CASLQAAGELFF
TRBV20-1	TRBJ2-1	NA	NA	TGCAGTGCTCCCGGGGGGAGGGGGATCAATGAGCAGTTCTTC	CSAPGGRGINEQFF
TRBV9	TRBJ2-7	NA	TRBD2	TGTGCCAGCAGCCCCAGGGCGGGGGTCAACAGTGAGCAGTACTTC	CASSPRAGVNSEQYF
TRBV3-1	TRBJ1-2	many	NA	TGTGCCAGCAGCGCAAAGGGGGTAGGCTATGGCTACACCTTC	CASSAKGVGYGYTF
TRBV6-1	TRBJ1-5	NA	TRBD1	TGTGCCAGCAGTGATGGGACAGCGACTAGCAATCAGCCCCAGCATTTT	CASSDGTATSNQPQHF
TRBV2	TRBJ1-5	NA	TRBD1	TGTGCCAGCAGAGTTCGACAGGGCCTGACAGATCAGCCCCAGCATTTT	CASRVRQGLTDQPQHF
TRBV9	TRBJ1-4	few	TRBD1	TGTGCCAGCAGCGTTCGACAGGGGGGGAATGAAGAACTGTTTTTT	CASSVRQGGNEELFF
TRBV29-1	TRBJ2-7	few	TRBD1	TGCAGCGTTGAATCCCCGGACAGGGAATACGAGCAGTACTTC	CSVESPDREYEQYF
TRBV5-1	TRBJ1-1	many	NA	TGCGCCAGCCACGAGCCGGGGGGCACTGAAGCTTTCTTT	CASHEPGGTEAFF
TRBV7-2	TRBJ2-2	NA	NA	TGTGCCGGCAACTCCAGGGTGTCCGGGGAGCTGTTTTTT	CAGNSRVSGELFF
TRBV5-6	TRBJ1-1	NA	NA	TGTGCCAGCAGCCGTGCTCCCATTCAGGGAGAAGCTTTCTTT	CASSRAPIQGEAFF
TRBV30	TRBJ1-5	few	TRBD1	TGTGCCTGGAGCTGGGGACAGGGTCTGAGTCAGCCCCAGCATTTT	CAWSWGQGLSQPQHF
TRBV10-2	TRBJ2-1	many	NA	TGCGCCAGCAGTGACCCGGGACTTCTTTACAATGAGCAGTTCTTC	CASSDPGLLYNEQFF
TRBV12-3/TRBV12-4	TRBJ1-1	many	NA	TGTGCCAGCAGCCCCGGGGCAGCCAACACTGAAGCTTTCTTT	CASSPGAANTEAFF
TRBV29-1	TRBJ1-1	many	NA	TGCAGCGCCGCACCAGGGTCAACGAACACTGAAGCTTTCTTT	CSAAPGSTNTEAFF
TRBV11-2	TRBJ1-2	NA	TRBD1	TGTGCCTGCAGCGGGACAGGGGGCTATGGCTACACCTTC	CACSGTGGYGYTF
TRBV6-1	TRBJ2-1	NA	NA	TGTGCCAGCTCGGGAAGTCGTGAGCAGTTCTTC	CASSGSREQFF
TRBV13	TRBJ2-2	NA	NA	TGTGCCAGCAGCTTGGCAGGGAGCGCCGGGGAGCTGTTTTTT	CASSLAGSAGELFF
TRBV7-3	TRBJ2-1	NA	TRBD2	TGTGCCAGCAGCCCCCTAATAGCGGGGGGTCTCAATGAGCAGTTCTTC	CASSPLIAGGLNEQFF
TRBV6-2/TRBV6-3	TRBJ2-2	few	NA	TGTGCCAGCGGGCACACCGGGGAGCTGTTTTTT	CASGHTGELFF
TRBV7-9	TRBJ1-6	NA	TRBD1	TGTGCCAGCAGCGCCCGGATGGGACAGAATAATTCACCCCTCCACTTT	CASSARMGQNNSPLHF
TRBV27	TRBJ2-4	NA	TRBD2	TGTGCCAGCGGAGGGAGCGGGGGGGCCAGTGATCAGTACTTC	CASGGSGGASDQYF
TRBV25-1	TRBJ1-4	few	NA	TGTGCCAGCAGTGTCTCCGGGACAACTAATGAAAAACTGTTTTTT	CASSVSGTTNEKLFF
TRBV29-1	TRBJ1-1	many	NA	TGCAGCGTTGGAACAGGGAGGCCTGAAGCTTTCTTT	CSVGTGRPEAFF
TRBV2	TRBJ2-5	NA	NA	TGTGCCAGCAGTGAGGTCCTAGTGGGAAATGAGCAGTACTTC	CASSEVLVGNEQYF
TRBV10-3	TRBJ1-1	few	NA	TGTGCCATCAGTGAGCGGACAAGCTTCACTGAAGCTTTCTTT	CAISERTSFTEAFF
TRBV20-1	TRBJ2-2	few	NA	TGCAGTGCGGCGAACACCGGGGAGCTGTTTTTT	CSAANTGELFF
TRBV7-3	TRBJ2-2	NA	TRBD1	TGTGCCAGCAGCTTAAGACAGGGGGAGACCGGGGAGCTGTTTTTT	CASSLRQGETGELFF
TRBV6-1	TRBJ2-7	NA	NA	TGTGCCAGCAAAACCACAGGTTACTCCTACGAGCAGTACTTC	CASKTTGYSYEQYF
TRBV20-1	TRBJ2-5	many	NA	TGCAGTGCTAGTCTCGTGCAGGGGGAGACCCAGTACTTC	CSASLVQGETQYF
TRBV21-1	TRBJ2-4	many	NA	TGTGCCAGCTCCGGGACAGACGACCTTCATTGGTACTTC	CASSGTDDLHWYF
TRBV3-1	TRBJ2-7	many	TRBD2	TGTGCCAGCAGCCAAGGGGGGGGGTCCCCCTACGAGCAGTACTTC	CASSQGGGSPYEQYF
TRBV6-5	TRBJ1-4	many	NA	TGTGCCAGCAAACCCCTAGGGGCTAATGAAAAACTGTTTTTT	CASKPLGANEKLFF
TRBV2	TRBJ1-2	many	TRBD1	TGCGCCAGCAGCCGAGACAGGGAATACGGCTACACCTTC	CASSRDREYGYTF
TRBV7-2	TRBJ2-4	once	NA	TGTGCCAGCAGCAATCCCCCCTCGACCATTCAGTACTTC	CASSNPPSTIQYF
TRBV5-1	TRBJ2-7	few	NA	TGCGCCAGCAGTGAGCAAACTGGGAGCTACGAGCAGTACTTC	CASSEQTGSYEQYF
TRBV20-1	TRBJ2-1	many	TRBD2	TGCAGTGCTAGAGCCCCAGCGGGGGGCAACAATGAGCAGTTCTTC	CSARAPAGGNNEQFF
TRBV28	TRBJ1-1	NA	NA	TGTGCCAGCAGTCCAACAGATAAGAACACTGAAGCTTTCTTT	CASSPTDKNTEAFF